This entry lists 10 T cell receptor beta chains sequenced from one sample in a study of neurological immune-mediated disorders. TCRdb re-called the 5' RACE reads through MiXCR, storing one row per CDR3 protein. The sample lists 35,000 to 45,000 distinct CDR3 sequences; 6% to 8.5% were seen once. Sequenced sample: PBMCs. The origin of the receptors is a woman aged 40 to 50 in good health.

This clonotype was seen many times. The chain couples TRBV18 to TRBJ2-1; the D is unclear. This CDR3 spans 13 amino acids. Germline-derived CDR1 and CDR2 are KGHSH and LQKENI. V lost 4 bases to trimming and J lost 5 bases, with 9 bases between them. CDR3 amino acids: CASSLYEDNEQFF. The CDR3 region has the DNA TGTGCCAGCTCACTTTACGAGGACAATGAGCAGTTCTTC.

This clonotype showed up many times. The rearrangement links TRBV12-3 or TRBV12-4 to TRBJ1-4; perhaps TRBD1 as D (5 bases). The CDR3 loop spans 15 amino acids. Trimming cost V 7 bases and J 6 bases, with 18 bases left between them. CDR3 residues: CASTLSGQVYEKLFF. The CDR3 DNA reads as TGTGCCAGCACCTTGTCGGGGCAGGTTTATGAAAAACTGTTTTTT.

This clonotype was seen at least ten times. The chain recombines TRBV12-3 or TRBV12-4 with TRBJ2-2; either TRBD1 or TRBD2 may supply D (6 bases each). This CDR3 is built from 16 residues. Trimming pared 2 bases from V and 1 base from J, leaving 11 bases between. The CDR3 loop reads CASSLLGGLNTGELFF. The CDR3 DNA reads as TGTGCCAGCAGTTTATTAGGGGGGTTGAACACCGGGGAGCTGTTTTTT.

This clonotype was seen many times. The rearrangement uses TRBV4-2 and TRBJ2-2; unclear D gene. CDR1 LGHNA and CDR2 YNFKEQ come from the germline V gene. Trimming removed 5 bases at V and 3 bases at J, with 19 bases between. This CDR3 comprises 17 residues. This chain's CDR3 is CASSDQQTSTYTGELFF. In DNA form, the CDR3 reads TGTGCCAGCAGCGATCAACAGACGAGCACCTACACCGGGGAGCTGTTTTTT.

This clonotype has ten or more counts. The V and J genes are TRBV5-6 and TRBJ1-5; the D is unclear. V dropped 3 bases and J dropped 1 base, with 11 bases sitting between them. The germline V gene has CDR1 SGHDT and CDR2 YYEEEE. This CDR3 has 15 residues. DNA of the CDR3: TGTGCCAGCAGCTCTCTGGGCGGAAGCAATCAGCCCCAGCATTTT. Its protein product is CASSSLGGSNQPQHF.

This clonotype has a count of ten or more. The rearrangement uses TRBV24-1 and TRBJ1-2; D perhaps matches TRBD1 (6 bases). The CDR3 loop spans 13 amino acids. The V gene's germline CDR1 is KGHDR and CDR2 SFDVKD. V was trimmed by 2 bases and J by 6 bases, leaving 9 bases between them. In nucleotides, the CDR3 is TGTGCCACCAGTGATTCGGACAGAGATGGCTACACCTTC. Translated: CATSDSDRDGYTF.

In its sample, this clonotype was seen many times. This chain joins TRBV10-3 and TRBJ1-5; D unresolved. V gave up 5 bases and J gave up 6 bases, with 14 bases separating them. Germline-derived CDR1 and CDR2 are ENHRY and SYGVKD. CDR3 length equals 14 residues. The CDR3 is CAISPLGGVQPQHF. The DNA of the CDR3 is TGTGCCATCAGTCCCTTGGGAGGTGTTCAGCCCCAGCATTTT.

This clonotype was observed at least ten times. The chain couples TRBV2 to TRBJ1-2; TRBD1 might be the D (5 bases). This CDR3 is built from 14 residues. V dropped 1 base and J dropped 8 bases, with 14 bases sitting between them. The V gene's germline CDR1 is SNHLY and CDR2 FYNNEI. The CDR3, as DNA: TGTGCCAGCAGTGAAGGTAGCAGGGTGGAGGGCTACACCTTC. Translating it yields CASSEGSRVEGYTF.

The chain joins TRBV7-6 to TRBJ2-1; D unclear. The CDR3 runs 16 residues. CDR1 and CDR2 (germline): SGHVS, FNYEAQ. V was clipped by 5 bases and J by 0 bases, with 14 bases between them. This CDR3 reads CASSTLTGSSYNEQFF. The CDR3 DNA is TGTGCCAGCAGCACGCTAACCGGTAGCTCCTACAATGAGCAGTTCTTC.

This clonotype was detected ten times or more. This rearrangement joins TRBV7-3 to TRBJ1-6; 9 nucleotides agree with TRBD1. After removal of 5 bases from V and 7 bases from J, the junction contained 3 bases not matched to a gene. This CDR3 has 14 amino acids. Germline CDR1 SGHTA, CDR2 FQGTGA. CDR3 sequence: CASSPTGGNSPLHF. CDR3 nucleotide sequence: TGTGCCAGCAGCCCGACAGGGGGGAATTCACCCCTCCACTTT.